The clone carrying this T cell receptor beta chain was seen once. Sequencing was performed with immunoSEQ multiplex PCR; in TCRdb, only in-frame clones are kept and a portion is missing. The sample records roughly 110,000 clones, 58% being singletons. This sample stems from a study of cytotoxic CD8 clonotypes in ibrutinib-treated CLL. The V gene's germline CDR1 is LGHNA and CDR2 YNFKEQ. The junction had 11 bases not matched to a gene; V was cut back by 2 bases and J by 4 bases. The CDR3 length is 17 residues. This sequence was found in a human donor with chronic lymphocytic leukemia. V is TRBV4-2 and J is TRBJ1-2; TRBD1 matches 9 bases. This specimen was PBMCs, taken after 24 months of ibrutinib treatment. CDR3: CASSQSKPGTGIYGYTF. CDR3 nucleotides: TGTGCCAGCAGCCAAAGTAAACCCGGGACAGGGATCTATGGCTACACCTTC.